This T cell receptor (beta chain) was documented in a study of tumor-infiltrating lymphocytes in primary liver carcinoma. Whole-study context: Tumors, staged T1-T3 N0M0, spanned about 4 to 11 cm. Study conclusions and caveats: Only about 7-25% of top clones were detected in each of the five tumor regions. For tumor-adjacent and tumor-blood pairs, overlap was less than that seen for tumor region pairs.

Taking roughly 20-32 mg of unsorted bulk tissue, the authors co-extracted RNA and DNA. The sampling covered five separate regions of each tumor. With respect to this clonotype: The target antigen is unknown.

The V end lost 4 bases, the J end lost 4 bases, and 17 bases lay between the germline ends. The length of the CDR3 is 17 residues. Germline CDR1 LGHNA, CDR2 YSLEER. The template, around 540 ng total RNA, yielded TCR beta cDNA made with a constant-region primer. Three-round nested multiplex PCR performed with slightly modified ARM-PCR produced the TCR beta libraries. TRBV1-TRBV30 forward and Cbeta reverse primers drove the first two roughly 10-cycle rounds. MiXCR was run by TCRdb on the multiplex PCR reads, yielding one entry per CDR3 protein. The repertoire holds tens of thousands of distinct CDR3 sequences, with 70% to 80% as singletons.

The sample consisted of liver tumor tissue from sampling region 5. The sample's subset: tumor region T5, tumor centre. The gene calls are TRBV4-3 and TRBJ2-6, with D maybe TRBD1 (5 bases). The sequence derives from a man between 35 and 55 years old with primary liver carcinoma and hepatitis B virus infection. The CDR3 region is CASSRKGSGRGANVLTF. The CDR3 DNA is TGCGCCAGCAGCCGAAAAGGGTCAGGGCGCGGGGCCAACGTCCTGACTTTC.